Listed here is a single T cell receptor (beta chain). Its antigen is as yet unknown. Germline CDR1 is SGHRS and CDR2 is YFSETQ. V lost 0 bases and J lost 6, with 9 bases in between. The CDR3 contains 13 residues. This entry belongs to a study of cytomegalovirus exposure and HLA in healthy donors. Study-level points and caveats: A later analysis by the authors found several of the most significant clusters apparently linked to common viral pathogens. Per a later analysis, HLA-associated TCR beta chains showed more clonal expansion than other, equally common TCR beta chains.

PCR primers comprised 60 Vbeta and 13 Jbeta primers. The table came from immunoSEQ multiplex PCR; TCRdb's copy has only in-frame clones and leaves some out. This table holds over 150,000 clones, roughly 80% found once. The chain combines TRBV5-1 with TRBJ1-1; D is undetermined. The sequenced material came from PBMCs. This TCR came from a male donor in good health and CMV-seronegative. The CDR3 spells CASSLAGRSEAFF. In nucleotides, the CDR3 is TGCGCCAGCAGCTTGGCGGGGAGGTCTGAAGCTTTCTTT.